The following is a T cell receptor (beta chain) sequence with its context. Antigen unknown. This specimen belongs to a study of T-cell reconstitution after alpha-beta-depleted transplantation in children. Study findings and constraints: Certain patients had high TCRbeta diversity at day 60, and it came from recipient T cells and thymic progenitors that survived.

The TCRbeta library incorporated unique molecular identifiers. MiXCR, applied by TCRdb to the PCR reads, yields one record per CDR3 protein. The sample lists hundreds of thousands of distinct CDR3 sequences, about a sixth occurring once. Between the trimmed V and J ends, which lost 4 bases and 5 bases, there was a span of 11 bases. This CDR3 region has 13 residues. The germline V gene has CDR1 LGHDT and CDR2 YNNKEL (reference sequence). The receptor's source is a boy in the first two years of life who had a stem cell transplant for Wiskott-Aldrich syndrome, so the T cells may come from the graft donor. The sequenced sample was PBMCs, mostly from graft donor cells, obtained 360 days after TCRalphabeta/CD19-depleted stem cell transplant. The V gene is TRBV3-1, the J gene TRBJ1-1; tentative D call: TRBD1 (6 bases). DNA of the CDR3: TGTGCCAGCAGCCTACGGACAGCTACTGAAGCTTTCTTT. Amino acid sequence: CASSLRTATEAFF.